This record looks at one TCR beta chain sequence and its context. Its cognate antigen has yet to be identified. No base quality information exists; no much larger clone differs at one position. TCRbeta CDR3 regions were amplified from genomic DNA using the immunoSEQ Assay, a bias-controlled multiplex PCR. In the original analysis: Nucleated cell counts per sample were estimated from amplification of reference gene primers within the assay. To quantify the absolute abundance of each unique TCRbeta CDR3 rearrangement, sequence reads were collapsed and filtered. For each sample, productive Simpson clonality was calculated by taking the square root of Simpson's diversity index across productive rearrangements. This immuneACCESS table, as held by TCRdb, lists in-frame sequences with V and J called but not all clones. Of the missing ones, under half trace to an unresolved V gene in checked studies; the others have no known cause. V and J calls plus clone size are reproduced from that table; the DNA served to infer D and trimming. The table for this sample lists 79,000 or so clones; around 87% of them were counted only once. The top ten clones comprise over 0.95% of the sample.

This specimen belongs to a study of blood T cell repertoires in COVID-19 (dated by TCRdb to 2020 to 2022). In the study overall: Collaborator samples came from the United States, Italy and Spain and covered acute and convalescent phases of COVID-19. Deeply sampled blood TCRbeta repertoires from subjects exposed to, actively infected with, or recovered from COVID-19 were included in the dataset. The material from the prospective study consisted of cDNA or gDNA derived from T cells, B-cell-depleted T cells, or PBMCs. Samples were obtained from the ongoing ImmuneRACE study (first 160 participants) and from about 1,300 subjects provided by 6 global collaborators. The sample metadata nearly always contained a de-identified subject ID, COVID-19 status, age in years and sex. Where available, HLA class I and class II types were taken from metadata supplied by the sample provider and were not determined by assay-based typing. The repertoires were released in a freely available public database intended as a resource for research on the immune response to SARS-CoV-2. The full study reports these points: How much clinical and demographic metadata was included differed by source and by participant, and the metadata was provided uncurated.

Each collaborating institution followed its own protocols to collect whole blood in K2EDTA tubes. For TCRbeta analysis, collaborators shipped samples as frozen whole blood, isolated PBMCs, or DNA extracted from either of those sample types. From cysteine to phenylalanine, the CDR3 is 17 amino acids long. The CDR3 DNA has 51 bases and is translated from base 1. As encoded in the germline V gene (reference sequence), CDR1 is SGHKS while CDR2 is YYEKEE. V and J lose 0 bases and 2 bases, and a span of 15 bases separates them. Recombination joined TRBV5-5 with TRBJ1-3; the D segment could be TRBD1, given 6 matching bases. The clonotype originates from a human donor in a cohort sampled during active COVID-19. The sample consisted of peripheral blood. This receptor has the CDR3 CASSLGTDPLPGNTIYF. Read as DNA, the sequence is TGTGCCAGCAGCTTGGGGACAGACCCTCTCCCTGGAAACACCATATATTTT.